This TCR beta chain was sequenced in a study of T cell responses to AZD1222 COVID-19 vaccine. General study results and limits: Reportedly, nearly half of unique spike TCRs recognized epitopes outside B.1.351/B.1.1.7 mutations. Repertoire sampling occurred only after the peak T cell response.

Generated by immunoSEQ multiplex PCR, the TCRdb table keeps only in-frame clones and is missing some. The table shows more than 35,000 clones, with over 75% occurring only once. As for this clone: Antigen: not known.

The ends lost 0 bases at V and 3 bases at J; junction bases unmatched: 7. Germline-derived CDR1 and CDR2 are MGHRA and YSYEKL. The CDR3 runs to 16 residues. The sample here was peripheral blood, taken 28 days after the second dose of the MenACWY control vaccine. The rearrangement links TRBV4-1 to TRBJ2-7, with TRBD1 matching over 8 bases. The source is an adult who received the MenACWY meningococcal vaccine as a control. The CDR3 loop is CASSQEPGQALYEQYF. The CDR3, as DNA: TGCGCCAGCAGCCAAGAGCCGGGACAGGCGCTCTACGAGCAGTACTTC.